Presented here are 17 T cell receptor beta chains from one specimen sequenced in a study of cytomegalovirus exposure and HLA in healthy donors. The PCR contained 60 Vbeta and 13 Jbeta primers. TCRdb's table, derived via immunoSEQ multiplex PCR, lists solely in-frame clones and lacks some. The sample includes about 110,000 clones, roughly 12% seen only once; the top ten take about a sixth. Sequences were obtained from PBMCs. Every receptor here comes from a man aged 35 to 55 in good health and CMV-seropositive.

In its sample, this clone was seen a few times. Other DNA sequences of this sample code for an identical CDR3. The chain has TRBV10-3 and TRBJ2-7; no definite D call. The V gene lost 4 bases and the J gene lost 0 bases, with 4 bases spanning the gap. CDR1 is ENHRY, CDR2 SYGVKD, per germline. The CDR3 is made up of 12 amino acids. In DNA, the CDR3 is TGTGCCATCAGTGGGAGCTCCTACGAGCAGTACTTC. Residues: CAISGSSYEQYF.

On this clone itself: The junction differs from germline at one of its ends, possibly a read error. This chain links TRBV4-1 with TRBJ2-3; the D gene is possibly TRBD1 (6 bases). Germline values: CDR1 MGHRA, CDR2 YSYEKL. This CDR3 contains 12 residues. CDR3 nucleotide sequence: TGCGCAAGCAGCCAGGGGCGAGATAAGCAGTATTTT. Translated: CASSQGRDKQYF.

This chain joins TRBV6-6 and TRBJ2-1, with TRBD2 matching 12 bases. Germline V gene sequence: CDR1 MNHNY, CDR2 SVGAGI (reference sequence). The junction had 11 bases not matched to a gene; V was cut back by 6 bases and J by 8 bases. The length of the CDR3 is 16 residues. CDR3 coding DNA: TGTGCCAGCAGCAAACAGACTAGCGGGAGTCGGGATGAGCAGTTCTTC. Translated: CASSKQTSGSRDEQFF.

This clone was counted between two and nine times. J is TRBJ1-1 and V is TRBV29-1; D is unresolved. V lost 3 bases to trimming and J lost 3 bases, with 11 bases between them. The CDR3 contains 13 residues. The germline V gene encodes CDR1 SQVTM and CDR2 ANQGSEA. The CDR3 region has the DNA TGCAGCGTTGATAGCAGCTCTCACACTGAAGCTTTCTTT. Amino acids: CSVDSSSHTEAFF.

This clone was detected once. The chain couples TRBV5-8 to TRBJ2-2; no firm D call. The germline CDR1 and CDR2 sequences are SGHTS and YDEGEE. Trimming pared 4 bases from V and 1 base from J, leaving 14 bases between. The CDR3 sequence is 16 residues long. The CDR3 loop is CASSPGNSLNTGELFF. The CDR3 bases are TGTGCCAGCAGCCCCGGCAACAGCCTGAACACCGGGGAGCTGTTTTTT.

The genes are TRBV6-1 and TRBJ1-4; maybe TRBD1 (6 bases). This CDR3 region has 16 residues. Trimming left V 3 bases short and J 2 bases short, with 13 bases between. Germline-derived CDR1 and CDR2 are MNHNS and SASEGT. The DNA of the CDR3 is TGTGCCAGCAGTGATCTCTTAACAGGGACTAATGAAAAACTGTTTTTT. It specifies CASSDLLTGTNEKLFF.

This clone was detected only a few times. This chain uses TRBV18 with TRBJ2-2; perhaps TRBD2 as D (6 bases). Germline assignment: CDR1 KGHSH and CDR2 LQKENI. The CDR3 runs to 12 residues. V lost 6 bases to trimming and J lost 5 bases, with 7 bases between them. The CDR3 nucleotides read TGTGCCAGCTCGCGGGAAACCGGGGAGCTGTTTTTT. This codes for CASSRETGELFF.

This clone was observed a few times. Compared with germline, one end of the junction differs, possibly owing to a read error. The chain carries TRBV28 and TRBJ2-7; 8 nucleotides agree with TRBD2. Germline V gives CDR1 MDHEN, CDR2 SYDVKM. CDR3 size: 17 residues. As DNA, the CDR3 is TGTGCCAGCAGTCCACCGGGACTAGGGGCTTTCATGGACGAGCAGTATTTC. Its translation is CASSPPGLGAFMDEQYF.

The chain links TRBV10-3 to TRBJ2-2; 11 nucleotides align to TRBD1. There are 16 residues in the CDR3. The germline V gene has CDR1 ENHRY and CDR2 SYGVKD. Germline trimming cut 6 bases from V and 6 bases from J; bases unmatched to any gene: 9. The CDR3 protein is CAISFRTGGHAGELFF. In DNA form, the CDR3 reads TGTGCCATCAGCTTCCGGACAGGGGGCCATGCCGGGGAGCTGTTTTTT.

The J gene is TRBJ2-3, the V gene TRBV5-1; 9 bases agree with TRBD2. The CDR3 runs 16 residues. The V gene end was trimmed by 1 base and the J gene end by 2 bases; junction bases not matched to a gene: 5. The germline V gene has CDR1 SGHRS and CDR2 YFSETQ. The CDR3 nucleotides read TGCGCCAGCAGCTTGAGACTAGCGGTATCCACAGATACGCAGTATTTT. Translating it yields CASSLRLAVSTDTQYF.

The table lists this clone with a few counts. V is TRBV6-4 and J is TRBJ1-5; tentative D call: TRBD1 (5 bases). V lost 6 bases and J 6 bases, leaving 18 bases between the germline ends. The germline gives CDR1 MRHNA, CDR2 SNTAGT. CDR3 length equals 15 residues. The CDR3 DNA reads TGTGCCAGCAGCCTTACAGGCGCCGATGGTCAGCCCCAGCATTTT. It is translated as CASSLTGADGQPQHF.

The chain uses TRBV11-2 and TRBJ1-2; 7 positions match TRBD1. Germline V gene data show CDR1 as SGHAT and CDR2 as FQNNGV. The CDR3 has 17 residues. With 5 bases clipped from V and 4 bases from J, the junction kept 16 bases outside the gene matches. The CDR3, as DNA: TGTGCCAGCAGCCCCCCCTCCCTAGAGGGGGCGACCTATGGCTACACCTTC. This sequence encodes CASSPPSLEGATYGYTF.

In this sample, this clone turned up a few times. The V and J genes are TRBV4-3 and TRBJ2-1; 8 bases match TRBD2. Germline lookup yields CDR1 LGHNA and CDR2 YSLEER. The J segment lost 5 bases and the V segment lost 3 bases, leaving 9 bases of the junction unmatched. The CDR3 is 16 residues long. The CDR3 DNA reads as TGCGCCAGCAGCCAGGGAAAGCGGGAGCCCAACAATGAGCAGTTCTTC. This codes for CASSQGKREPNNEQFF.

This clone was observed a handful of times. The chain joins TRBV9 to TRBJ2-5; 9 bases match TRBD2. Germline CDR1 is SGDLS and CDR2 is YYNGEE. V was pared by 0 bases and J by 4 bases, with 10 bases of the junction left unmatched. The CDR3 is made up of 17 amino acids. The CDR3 reads CASSVVGTSKVGETQYF. For the CDR3, the DNA is TGTGCCAGCAGCGTAGTAGGGACTAGCAAGGTAGGAGAGACCCAGTACTTC.

The chain carries TRBV2 and TRBJ1-1; possibly TRBD1 for D (5 bases). Germline-derived CDR1 and CDR2 are SNHLY and FYNNEI. CDR3 size: 13 residues. V gave up 7 bases and J gave up 5 bases, with 14 bases separating them. The CDR3 DNA is TGTGCCAGCAAAAGGGGCGCTTGGACTGAAGCTTTCTTT. Encoded protein: CASKRGAWTEAFF.

The rearrangement uses TRBV27 and TRBJ2-2, with 9 bases fitting TRBD2. Germline V lookup: CDR1 MNHEY, CDR2 SMNVEV (reference sequence). Trimming at V came to 3 bases and at J to 6 bases, leaving 5 bases not matched to a gene. The CDR3 sequence is 15 residues long. The CDR3 protein is CASSFGGRAAGELFF. The CDR3 DNA follows: TGTGCCAGCAGTTTCGGCGGGAGGGCCGCCGGGGAGCTGTTTTTT.

There are a few counts of this clone. The chain carries TRBV2 and TRBJ2-1, with 8 positions matching TRBD2. V trimming: 6 bases; J trimming: 9 bases; junction bases outside the gene matches: 4. The germline V gene encodes CDR1 SNHLY and CDR2 FYNNEI. The CDR3 totals 12 residues. The CDR3 sequence is CASSEGLVEQFF. CDR3 nucleotide sequence: TGTGCCAGCAGCGAGGGACTAGTTGAGCAGTTCTTC.